This entry describes one T cell receptor beta chain. Its antigen is unknown. Use of 60 Vbeta and 13 Jbeta primers characterized the PCR. Sequencing used immunoSEQ multiplex PCR; TCRdb keeps in-frame clones, though not all of them. Here the sample spans 130,000 to 150,000 clones, 75% to 80% being singletons. The data were taken from a study of cytomegalovirus exposure and HLA in healthy donors. At the level of the study: In an earlier analysis, around 100 million unique TCR beta sequences were found from about 179 million T cells. Approximately 85 million unique TCRs from HLA-typed donors were held in an early release of data. Clustering assigned approximately 78% of the approximately 430 genotyped donors to the Caucasian-associated ancestry cluster. Whole-study results and caveats: Presence/absence analyses rested on an assumption that sequencing depth was roughly uniform across donors.

Sequenced: PBMCs. The source is a male donor in good health and CMV-seronegative.

CDR3 nucleotides: TGTGCCAGCAGCTTAGTTGTTTCCAGTAATCAGCCCCAGCATTTT. It is translated as CASSLVVSSNQPQHF. This sequence joins TRBV7-2 and TRBJ1-5, with D unclear. The germline V gene encodes CDR1 SGHTA and CDR2 FQGNSA. V lost 1 base and J 4 bases, leaving 11 bases between the germline ends. The CDR3 is made up of 15 amino acids.